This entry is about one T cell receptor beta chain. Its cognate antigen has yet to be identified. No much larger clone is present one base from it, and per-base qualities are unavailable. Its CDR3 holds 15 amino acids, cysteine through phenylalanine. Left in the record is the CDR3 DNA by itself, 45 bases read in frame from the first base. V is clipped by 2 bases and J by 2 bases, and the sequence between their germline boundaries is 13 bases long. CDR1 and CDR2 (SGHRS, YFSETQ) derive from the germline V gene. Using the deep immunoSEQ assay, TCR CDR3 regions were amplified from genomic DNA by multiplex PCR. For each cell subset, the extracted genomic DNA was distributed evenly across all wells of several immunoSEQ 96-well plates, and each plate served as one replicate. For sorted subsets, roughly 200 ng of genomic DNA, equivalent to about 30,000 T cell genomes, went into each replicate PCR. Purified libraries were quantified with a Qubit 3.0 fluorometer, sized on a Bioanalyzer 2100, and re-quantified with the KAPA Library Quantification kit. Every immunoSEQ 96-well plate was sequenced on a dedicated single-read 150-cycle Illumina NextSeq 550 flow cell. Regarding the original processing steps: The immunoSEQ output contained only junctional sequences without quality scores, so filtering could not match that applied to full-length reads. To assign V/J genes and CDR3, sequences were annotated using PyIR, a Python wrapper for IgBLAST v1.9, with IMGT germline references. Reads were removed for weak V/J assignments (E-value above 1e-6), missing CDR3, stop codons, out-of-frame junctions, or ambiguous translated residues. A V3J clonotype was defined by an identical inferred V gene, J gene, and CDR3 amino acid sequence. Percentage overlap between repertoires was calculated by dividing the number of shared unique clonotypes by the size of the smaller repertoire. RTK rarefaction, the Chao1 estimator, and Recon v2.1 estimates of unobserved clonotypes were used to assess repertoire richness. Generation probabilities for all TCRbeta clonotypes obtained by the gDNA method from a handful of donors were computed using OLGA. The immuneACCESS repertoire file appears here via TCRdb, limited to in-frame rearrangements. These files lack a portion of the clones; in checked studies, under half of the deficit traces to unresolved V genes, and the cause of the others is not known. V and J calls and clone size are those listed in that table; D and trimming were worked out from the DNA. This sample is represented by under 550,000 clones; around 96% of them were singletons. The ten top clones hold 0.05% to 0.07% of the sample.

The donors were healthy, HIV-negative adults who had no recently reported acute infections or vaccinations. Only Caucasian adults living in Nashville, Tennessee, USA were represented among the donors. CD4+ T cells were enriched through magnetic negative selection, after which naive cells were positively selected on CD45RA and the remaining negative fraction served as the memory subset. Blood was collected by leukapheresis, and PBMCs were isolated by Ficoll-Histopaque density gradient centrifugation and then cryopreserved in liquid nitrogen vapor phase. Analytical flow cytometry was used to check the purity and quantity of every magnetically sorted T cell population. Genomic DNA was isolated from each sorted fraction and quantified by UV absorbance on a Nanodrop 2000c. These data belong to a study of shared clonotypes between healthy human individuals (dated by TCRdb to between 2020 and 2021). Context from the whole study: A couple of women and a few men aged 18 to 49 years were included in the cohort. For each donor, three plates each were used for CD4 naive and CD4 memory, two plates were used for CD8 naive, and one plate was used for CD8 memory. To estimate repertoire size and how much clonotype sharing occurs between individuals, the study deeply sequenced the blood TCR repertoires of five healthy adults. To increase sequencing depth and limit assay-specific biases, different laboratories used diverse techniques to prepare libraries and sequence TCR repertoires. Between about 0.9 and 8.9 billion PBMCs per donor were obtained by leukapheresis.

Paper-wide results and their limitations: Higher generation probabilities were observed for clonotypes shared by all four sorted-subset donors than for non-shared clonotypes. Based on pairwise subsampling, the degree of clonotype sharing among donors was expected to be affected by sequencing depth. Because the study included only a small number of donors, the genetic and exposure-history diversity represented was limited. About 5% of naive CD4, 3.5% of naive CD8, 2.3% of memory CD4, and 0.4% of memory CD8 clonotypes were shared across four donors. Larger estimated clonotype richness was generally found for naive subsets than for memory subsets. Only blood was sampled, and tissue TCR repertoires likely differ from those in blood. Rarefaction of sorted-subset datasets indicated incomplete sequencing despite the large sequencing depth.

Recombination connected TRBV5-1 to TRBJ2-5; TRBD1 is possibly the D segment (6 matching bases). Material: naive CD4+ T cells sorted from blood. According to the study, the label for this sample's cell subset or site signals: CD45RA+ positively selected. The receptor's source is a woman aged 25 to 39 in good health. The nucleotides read TGCGCCAGCAGCTTCACCGACAGGCTACAAGAGACCCAGTACTTC. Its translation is CASSFTDRLQETQYF.